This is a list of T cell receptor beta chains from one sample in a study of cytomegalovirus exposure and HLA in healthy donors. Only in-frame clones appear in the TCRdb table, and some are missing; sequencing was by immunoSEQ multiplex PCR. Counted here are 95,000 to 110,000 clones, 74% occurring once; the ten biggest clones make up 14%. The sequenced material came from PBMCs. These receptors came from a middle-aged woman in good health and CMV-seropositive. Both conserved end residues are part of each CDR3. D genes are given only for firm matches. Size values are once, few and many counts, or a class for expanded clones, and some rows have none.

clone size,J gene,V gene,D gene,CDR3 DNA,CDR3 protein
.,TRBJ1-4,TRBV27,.,TGTGCCAGCAGTTTATTGCCGCACGGTAATGAAAAACTGTTTTTT,CASSLLPHGNEKLFF
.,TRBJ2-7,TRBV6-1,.,TGTGCCAGCAGTGACAGGGTCCACGAGCAGTACTTC,CASSDRVHEQYF
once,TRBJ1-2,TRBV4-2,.,TGTGCCAGCAGCCAAGATTCAGGGAGGGCGAATGGCTACACCTTC,CASSQDSGRANGYTF
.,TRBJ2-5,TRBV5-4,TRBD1,TGTGCCAGTAAGACAGGGAGACAAGAGACCCAGTACTTC,CASKTGRQETQYF
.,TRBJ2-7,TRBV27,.,TGTGCCAGCAGTTTTACAGTCAGTGACGAGCAGTACTTC,CASSFTVSDEQYF
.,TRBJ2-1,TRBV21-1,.,TGTGCCAGCAGCAAAGAAGCAAGACGGGATGAGCAGTTCTTC,CASSKEARRDEQFF
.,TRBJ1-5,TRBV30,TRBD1,TGTGCCTGGAGTGTCCACTACGGACAGGGTAATCAGCCCCAGCATTTT,CAWSVHYGQGNQPQHF
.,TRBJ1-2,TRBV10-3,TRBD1,TGTGCCATCAGGGACAGGGTTACTAACTATGGCTACACCTTC,CAIRDRVTNYGYTF
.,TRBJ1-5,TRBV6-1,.,TGTGCCAGCAGTGAAACAGTGGGGGGGCAGCCCCAGCATTTT,CASSETVGGQPQHF
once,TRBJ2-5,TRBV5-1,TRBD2,TGCGCCAGCAGCTTGGATCGGCTGGCGGGGGGCCTCGAGACCCAGTACTTC,CASSLDRLAGGLETQYF
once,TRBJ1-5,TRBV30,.,TGTGCCTGGGGGCGGGGGCTCGATCAGCCCCAGCATTTT,CAWGRGLDQPQHF
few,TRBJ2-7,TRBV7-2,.,TGTGCCAGCAGCACTAGGACAGCGAGCTCCTACGAGCAGTACTTC,CASSTRTASSYEQYF
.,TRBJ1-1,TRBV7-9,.,TGTGCCAGCAGCTTAGTGGGGGCCGCTACTGAAGCTTTCTTT,CASSLVGAATEAFF
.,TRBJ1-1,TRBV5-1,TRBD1,TGCGCCAGCACCCAGGGACAGCACACTGAAGCTTTCTTT,CASTQGQHTEAFF
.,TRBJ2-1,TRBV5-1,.,TGCGCCAGCAGCTCAGGGAACAGGGGAGGACCGGAGTTCTTC,CASSSGNRGGPEFF
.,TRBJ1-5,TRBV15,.,TGTGCCACCAGCAACAGAATCGGCAATCAGCCCCAGCATTTT,CATSNRIGNQPQHF
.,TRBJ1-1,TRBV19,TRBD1,TGTGCCAGTAATCAGGGGGCGGGGACTGAAGCTTTCTTT,CASNQGAGTEAFF
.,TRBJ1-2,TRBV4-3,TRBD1,TGCGCCAGCAGCCAAGCAACTTTGACAGGGGCTGGCTACACCTTC,CASSQATLTGAGYTF
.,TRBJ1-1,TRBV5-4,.,TGTGCCAGCAGCTTGGTTGCGGAGGGGAACACTGAAGCTTTCTTT,CASSLVAEGNTEAFF
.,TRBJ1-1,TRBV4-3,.,TGCGCCAGCAGCCAAGAGCAGAGGACTGAAGCTTTCTTT,CASSQEQRTEAFF
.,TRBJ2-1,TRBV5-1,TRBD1,TGCGCCAGCCATAGGACAGGGAATGTCGGCAATGAGCAGTTCTTC,CASHRTGNVGNEQFF
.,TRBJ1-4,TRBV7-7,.,TGTGCTAGCAGCCGAGGACAGACGCTTAATGAAAAACTGTTTTTT,CASSRGQTLNEKLFF
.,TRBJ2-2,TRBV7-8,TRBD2,TGTGCCAGCAGCCTGGGACTAGCAAACACCGGGGAGCTGTTTTTT,CASSLGLANTGELFF
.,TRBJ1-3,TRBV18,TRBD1,TGTGCCAGCTCACCAGGGGACAGGGGTAGCTCTGGAAACACCATATATTTT,CASSPGDRGSSGNTIYF
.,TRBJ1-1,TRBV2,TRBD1,TGTGCCAGCGGATTGAACCCACACTCCGACAGGGAGACTGAAGCTTTCTTT,CASGLNPHSDRETEAFF
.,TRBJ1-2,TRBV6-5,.,TGTGCCAGCAGTCTGGACAGTCACTCCTATGGCTACACCTTC,CASSLDSHSYGYTF
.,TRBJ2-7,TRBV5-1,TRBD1,TGCGCCAGCAGCTTAACCACAGGGGGCGCTCCCTACGAGCAGTACTTC,CASSLTTGGAPYEQYF
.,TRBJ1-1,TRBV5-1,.,TGCGCCAGCAGCCCAAGACAGACGGGGGACACTGAAGCTTTCTTT,CASSPRQTGDTEAFF
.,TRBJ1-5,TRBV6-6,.,TGTGCCACCACTGGACAAAACGGGCAGCCCCAGCATTTT,CATTGQNGQPQHF
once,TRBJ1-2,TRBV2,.,TGTGCCAGCAGGGTCGGACAGAACTATGGCTACACCTTC,CASRVGQNYGYTF
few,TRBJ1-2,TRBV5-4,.,TGTGCCAGCAGCCCCAGGGGAAACTATGGCTACACCTTC,CASSPRGNYGYTF
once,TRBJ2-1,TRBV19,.,TGTGCCAGTAGTATAGGGGGGGTTAATGAGCAGTTCTTC,CASSIGGVNEQFF
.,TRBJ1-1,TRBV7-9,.,TGTTCCAGCAGCCCCTGGAACACTGAAGCTTTCTTT,CSSSPWNTEAFF
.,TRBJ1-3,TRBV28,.,TGTGCCAGCAGTTTAGTTTTCCAGGGGGGAAACACCATATATTTT,CASSLVFQGGNTIYF
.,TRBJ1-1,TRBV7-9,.,TGTGCCAGCAGCCAACCAGGGACTGAAGCTTTCTTT,CASSQPGTEAFF
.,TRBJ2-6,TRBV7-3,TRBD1,TGTGCCAGCAGCCCTTCACCGGGACAGGGGATCTCTGGGGCCAACGTCCTGACTTTC,CASSPSPGQGISGANVLTF
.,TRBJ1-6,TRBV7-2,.,TGTGCCAGCAGCATCCAGCGAATGAATTCACCCCTCCACTTT,CASSIQRMNSPLHF
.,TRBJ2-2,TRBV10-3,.,TGTGCCATCAGAGAAGGAGGGACCGGGGAGCTGTTTTTT,CAIREGGTGELFF
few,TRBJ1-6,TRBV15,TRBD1,TGTGCCACCAGCAGCGACAGGGAAATTCTAGGCTCACCCCTCCACTTT,CATSSDREILGSPLHF
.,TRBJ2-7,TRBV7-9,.,TGTGCCAGCAGCTTAGTCGGGGAGCAGTACTTC,CASSLVGEQYF
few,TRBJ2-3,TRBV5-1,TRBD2,TGCGCCAGCAGCTTGGGGTCCCTAGCGGGGGCAGATACGCAGTATTTT,CASSLGSLAGADTQYF
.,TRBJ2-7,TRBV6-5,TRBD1,TGTGCCAGCAGGGTTGACCGGGACAGGGTGGGCGAGCAGTACTTC,CASRVDRDRVGEQYF
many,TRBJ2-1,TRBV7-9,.,TGTGCCAGCAGCCCCGTGCCTAGCCCCTCCCTACCCTACAATGAGCAGTTCTTC,CASSPVPSPSLPYNEQFF
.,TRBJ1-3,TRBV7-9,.,TGTGCCAGCAGCACCTACAACAGGTACTCTGGAAACACCATATATTTT,CASSTYNRYSGNTIYF
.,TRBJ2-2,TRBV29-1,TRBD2,TGCAGCGTTGAAGAGGGACTAGCGGGACCCGGGGAGCTGTTTTTT,CSVEEGLAGPGELFF
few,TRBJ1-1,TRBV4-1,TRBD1,TGCGCCAGCAGCCTCGCCTTGGAGACAGGGACGAACACTGAAGCTTTCTTT,CASSLALETGTNTEAFF
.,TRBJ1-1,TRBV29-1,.,TGCAGCGTCGTCCCTAAAGGTGCGGTCACTGAAGCTTTCTTT,CSVVPKGAVTEAFF
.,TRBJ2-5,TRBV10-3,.,TGTGCCATCAGCCCAGGACAGCGAGCCCAAGAGACCCAGTACTTC,CAISPGQRAQETQYF
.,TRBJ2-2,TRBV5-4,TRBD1,TGTGCCAGCAGCTTGGCGGGGACAGTGAACACCGGGGAGCTGTTTTTT,CASSLAGTVNTGELFF
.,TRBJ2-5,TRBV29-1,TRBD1,TGCAGCGCTTCAGGGGGTCGGCGGACCCAGTACTTC,CSASGGRRTQYF
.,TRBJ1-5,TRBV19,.,TGTGCCAGTAGTATAGAACAGGTAGGGCCCCAGCATTTT,CASSIEQVGPQHF
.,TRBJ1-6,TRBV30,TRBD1,TGTGCCTGGAGTGTTCAGGGGGCCTGGAATTCACCCCTCCACTTT,CAWSVQGAWNSPLHF
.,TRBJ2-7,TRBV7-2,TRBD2,TGTGCCAGCAGCCCGGGGGGGCGGGGCAACGAGCAGTACTTC,CASSPGGRGNEQYF
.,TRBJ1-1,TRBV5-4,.,TGTGCCAGCAGCGGAGCAGCGACGTGGAACACTGAAGCTTTCTTT,CASSGAATWNTEAFF
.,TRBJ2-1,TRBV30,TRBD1,TGTGCCTGGAGTGTACCGGGACAGGGTAAAAATGAGCAGTTCTTC,CAWSVPGQGKNEQFF
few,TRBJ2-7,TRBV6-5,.,TGTGCCAGCAGTTACACCTTGACAGGAAACGAGCAGTACTTC,CASSYTLTGNEQYF
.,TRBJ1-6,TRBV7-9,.,TGTGCCAGCAGCTTAGGAAACAATAATTCACCCCTCCACTTT,CASSLGNNNSPLHF
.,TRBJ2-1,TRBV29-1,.,TGCAGCGTTTCAGACCAGCCCGGAGATGGTGGTGAGCAGTTCTTC,CSVSDQPGDGGEQFF
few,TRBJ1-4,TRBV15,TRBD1,TGTGCCACCAGCAGAAACTCAGGGGGCTATGAAAAACTGTTTTTT,CATSRNSGGYEKLFF